This passage covers 30 T cell receptor beta chains from one sample sequenced in a study of identical twins. TCRdb itself ran the 5' RACE reads through MiXCR, one entry per CDR3 protein. In the table there are hundreds of thousands of distinct CDR3 sequences, 20% to 25% of which are singletons. These data were also reused for a study on T cells expressing NK-cell markers.

Material for sequencing was CD4+ T cells sorted from blood. These receptors came from a woman between 18 and 29 years old in good health.

This chain joins TRBV20-1 and TRBJ2-5, with D uncertain. The CDR3 is 13 amino acids. Germline V gene lookup returns CDR1 DFQATT and CDR2 SNEGSKA (reference sequence). The ends were cut back, 0 bases at V and 7 bases at J, with 12 bases in the middle. CDR3 sequence: CSARDSWAGTQYF. CDR3 DNA: TGCAGTGCTAGAGATTCCTGGGCTGGGACCCAGTACTTC.

The rearrangement links TRBV7-2 to TRBJ2-3, with 7 bases matching TRBD2. CDR1 and CDR2 from the germline V gene are SGHTA and FQGNSA. The CDR3 loop spans 15 amino acids. V trimming: 3 bases; J trimming: 0 bases; junction bases outside the gene matches: 3. CDR3 in DNA: TGTGCCAGCAGCTTCCAAGCGGGAAGCACAGATACGCAGTATTTT. Translating gives CASSFQAGSTDTQYF.

This clonotype was recorded a few times. The chain employs TRBV12-3 or TRBV12-4 and TRBJ1-5; unclear D gene. The V and J ends lost 5 bases and 5 bases respectively, with 13 bases between them. The CDR3 has 14 residues. In nucleotides, the CDR3 is TGTGCCAGCAGTGGACGGTGGGGAGATCAGCCCCAGCATTTT. It codes for CASSGRWGDQPQHF.

This clonotype was recorded many times. The chain links TRBV5-1 to TRBJ2-7; tentatively, D is TRBD1 (6 bases). Germline CDR1 is SGHRS and CDR2 is YFSETQ. This CDR3 contains 13 residues. Trimming left V 0 bases short and J 2 bases short, with 6 bases between. Here the CDR3 reads CASSLEGAYEQYF. The CDR3 DNA is TGCGCCAGCAGCTTGGAGGGGGCCTACGAGCAGTACTTC.

This clonotype was recorded a few times. For the CDR3, the DNA is TGTGCCAGCAGCTTTGGGTATTCACCCCTCCACTTT. It translates to CASSFGYSPLHF. This sequence joins TRBV7-8 and TRBJ1-6, with no clear D. This CDR3 region has 12 residues. The V and J ends lost 3 bases and 8 bases respectively, with 5 bases between them. Germline CDR1 and CDR2: SGHVS and FQNEAQ.

The J gene is TRBJ2-6, the V gene TRBV6-1; no clear D. V was trimmed by 6 bases and J by 0 bases, leaving 9 bases between them. Germline V lookup: CDR1 MNHNS, CDR2 SASEGT. The CDR3 loop spans 15 amino acids. DNA for the CDR3: TGTGCCAGCAGACCGATTATCTCTGGGGCCAACGTCCTGACTTTC. Encoded protein: CASRPIISGANVLTF.

The chain combines TRBV5-1 with TRBJ2-1; D may correspond to TRBD1 or TRBD2 (5 bases each). This CDR3 comprises 15 residues. CDR1 is SGHRS and CDR2 is YFSETQ in the germline V gene. V gave up 6 bases and J gave up 5 bases, with 18 bases separating them. The CDR3 DNA reads TGCGCCAGCACGTTTCAGGGAGAGCCGCACAATGAGCAGTTCTTC. This codes for CASTFQGEPHNEQFF.

The rearrangement joins TRBV10-3 to TRBJ2-2, with 7 bases matching TRBD2. This CDR3 comprises 16 residues. Germline V gene sequence: CDR1 ENHRY, CDR2 SYGVKD. V shed 6 bases and J 2 bases; nucleotides not matched to a gene: 9. CDR3 bases: TGTGCCATCAGCGCAGGGCCGGGAGGCAACACCGGGGAGCTGTTTTTT. Amino acid sequence: CAISAGPGGNTGELFF.

The table lists this clonotype with a count of one. The V gene is TRBV20-1, the J gene TRBJ2-3; D is ambiguous. The length of the CDR3 is 15 residues. Between the trimmed V and J ends, which lost 5 bases and 7 bases, there was a span of 22 bases. Germline V gene data show CDR1 as DFQATT and CDR2 as SNEGSKA (reference sequence). CDR3 bases: TGCAGTGCTTTCAACCGAGGTGGCGACCCCAATACGCAGTATTTT. Translated: CSAFNRGGDPNTQYF.

In this sample, this clonotype turned up a few times. V usage is TRBV5-1 and J usage is TRBJ2-1, with 8 nucleotides matching TRBD2. The CDR3 is 17 amino acids. V was pared by 4 bases and J by 6 bases, with 15 bases of the junction left unmatched. The germline CDR1 and CDR2 sequences are SGHRS and YFSETQ. For the CDR3, the DNA is TGCGCCAGCAGCACCCGCGGTTGGGGCGGGGGGACCAATGAGCAGTTCTTC. Amino acid sequence: CASSTRGWGGGTNEQFF.

The chain employs TRBV11-2 and TRBJ2-1; TRBD1 matches 8 bases. V shed 4 bases, J shed 10 bases, and the junction held 0 bases outside the gene matches. Germline V gene data show CDR1 as SGHAT and CDR2 as FQNNGV. This CDR3 is 11 amino acids long. CDR3 sequence reads: CASSWDREQFF. The CDR3, as DNA: TGTGCCAGCAGCTGGGACAGGGAGCAGTTCTTC.

This clonotype was seen more than once but under ten times. V gene TRBV24-1 combines with J gene TRBJ2-3, with D possibly TRBD2 on 6 matching bases. This CDR3 contains 14 residues. The germline V and J ends were trimmed by 9 bases and 4 bases, with 16 bases remaining between them. Per the germline V gene, CDR1 is KGHDR and CDR2 is SFDVKD. The CDR3 loop reads CATAGRRDSDTQYF. The CDR3 bases are TGTGCCACCGCGGGACGGAGGGACTCAGATACGCAGTATTTT.

This clonotype was picked up a small number of times. The junction and the germline gene differ at one end; a read error may be behind it. The chain employs TRBV7-7 and TRBJ2-3; no clear D gene. Germline CDR1 is SSHAT and CDR2 is FNYEAQ (reference sequence). The CDR3 covers 15 residues. CDR3 loop: CASSLAGSGSDTQYF. DNA of the CDR3: TGTGCTAGCAGCTTAGCCGGTTCAGGCTCAGATACGCAGTATTTT.

This clonotype was recorded many times. The gene calls are TRBV29-1 and TRBJ2-1; TRBD1 matches 7 bases. This CDR3 spans 16 amino acids. Germline assignment: CDR1 SQVTM and CDR2 ANQGSEA. The V segment lost 0 bases and the J segment 5 bases; nucleotides outside the gene matches: 10. CDR3 DNA sequence: TGCAGCGTTGAAGATCGGGGACAGCGAGTAAACAATGAGCAGTTCTTC. This sequence encodes CSVEDRGQRVNNEQFF.

The CDR3 protein is CASSSVLRTEAFF. Here the CDR3 DNA reads TGTGCCAGCAGTTCAGTATTGAGGACTGAAGCTTTCTTT. The chain joins TRBV28 to TRBJ1-1; D gene ambiguous. Germline CDR1 reads MDHEN; CDR2 reads SYDVKM. The CDR3 is 13 residues long. Trimming pared 4 bases from V and 5 bases from J, leaving 11 bases between. Combining the CDR3 with reference TRBV28 and TRBJ1-1 gives the whole variable domain DVKVTQSSRYLVKRTGEKVFLECVQDMDHENMFWYRQDPGLGLRLIYFSYDVKMKEKGDIPEGYSVSREKKERFSLILESASTNQTSMYLCASSSVLRTEAFFGQGTRLTVV.

This clonotype has a handful of counts. This sequence joins TRBV20-1 and TRBJ2-3, with D possibly being TRBD2 (6 bases). The V gene lost 3 bases and the J gene lost 0 bases, with 10 bases spanning the gap. CDR1 DFQATT and CDR2 SNEGSKA come from the germline V gene (reference sequence). The CDR3 totals 14 residues. CDR3 DNA sequence: TGCAGTGCTAGGGGGGGAACGAGCACAGATACGCAGTATTTT. Its protein is CSARGGTSTDTQYF.

In its sample, this clonotype was seen a few times. J is TRBJ2-1 and V is TRBV6-2 or TRBV6-3, with 8 bases aligning to TRBD2. The CDR3 runs 15 residues. J gave up 5 bases and V 5 bases, and 8 bases lay outside the gene matches. Germline V gene data show CDR1 as MNHEY and CDR2 as SVGEGT. In DNA, the CDR3 is TGTGCCAGCAGTGACGGGGGGGCATTTCACAATGAGCAGTTCTTC. Amino acids: CASSDGGAFHNEQFF.

J is TRBJ1-6 and V is TRBV3-1; D is possibly TRBD1 (6 bases). Germline V CDR1 and CDR2: LGHDT, YNNKEL (reference sequence). V dropped 3 bases and J dropped 7 bases, with 10 bases sitting between them. This CDR3 is built from 14 residues. CDR3 loop: CASSQTDRNSPLHF. CDR3 DNA: TGTGCCAGCAGCCAGACGGACAGAAATTCACCCCTCCACTTT. The full variable domain, in which reference TRBV3-1 and TRBJ1-6 provide the parts outside the CDR3, is DTAVSQTPKYLVTQMGNDKSIKCEQNLGHDTMYWYKQDSKKFLKIMFSYNNKELIINETVPNRFSPKSPDKAHLNLHINSLELGDSAVYFCASSQTDRNSPLHFGNGTRLTVT.

This clonotype came up once. J is TRBJ2-2 and V is TRBV20-1, with D hard to call. Germline CDR1 and CDR2: DFQATT and SNEGSKA (reference sequence). V gave up 3 bases and J gave up 4 bases, with 12 bases separating them. The CDR3 loop spans 14 amino acids. Here the CDR3 reads CSARKFRSTGELFF. The DNA for the CDR3 is TGCAGTGCTAGGAAATTCCGCTCCACCGGGGAGCTGTTTTTT.

This clonotype has more than one count but fewer than ten. This rearrangement joins TRBV20-1 to TRBJ2-1; D is possibly TRBD2 (6 bases). This CDR3 has 12 amino acids. Trimming removed 5 bases from V and 9 bases from J, with 14 bases in between. Germline V lookup: CDR1 DFQATT, CDR2 SNEGSKA (reference sequence). The CDR3 coding sequence is TGCAGTGCTCGCACCTTGGGGGGTGAGCAGTTCTTC. Amino acid sequence: CSARTLGGEQFF.

This clonotype showed up just a few times. The rearrangement links TRBV20-1 to TRBJ2-3; D call uncertain. V lost 4 bases and J lost 3, with 17 bases in between. Germline CDR1 is DFQATT and CDR2 is SNEGSKA (reference sequence). This CDR3 comprises 15 residues. The CDR3 sequence is CSAIPLQVATDTQYF. CDR3 in DNA: TGCAGTGCTATCCCACTGCAGGTAGCAACAGATACGCAGTATTTT.

This clonotype was seen a handful of times. The chain recombines TRBV6-5 with TRBJ1-6; D unresolved. V lost 1 base to trimming and J lost 8 bases, with 9 bases between them. Germline-derived CDR1 and CDR2 are MNHEY and SVGAGI. This CDR3 comprises 14 residues. CDR3 residues: CASSYWGQDSPLHF. The CDR3 DNA is TGTGCCAGCAGTTACTGGGGTCAGGATTCACCCCTCCACTTT.

V is TRBV9 and J is TRBJ2-6; D gene unclear. The CDR3 has 15 residues. In germline, CDR1 is SGDLS, CDR2 YYNGEE. Trimming removed 1 base at V and 4 bases at J, with 9 bases between. The CDR3 nucleotides are TGTGCCAGCAGCGTACGTTCGTCCGGGGCCAACGTCCTGACTTTC. Its translation: CASSVRSSGANVLTF.

The chain is built from TRBV6-5 and TRBJ1-4; D is unclear. V lost 0 bases and J lost 8, with 10 bases in between. Per the germline V gene, CDR1 is MNHEY and CDR2 is SVGAGI. The CDR3 is made up of 14 amino acids. CDR3 in DNA: TGTGCCAGCAGTTACTCAGGGTTCGGAGAAAAACTGTTTTTT. Translating it yields CASSYSGFGEKLFF.

V and J are TRBV12-5 and TRBJ2-3, with TRBD2 as a possible D gene (6 bases). Germline loops: CDR1 LGHNT, CDR2 FRNRAP. The CDR3 has 16 residues. V was shortened by 4 bases and J by 3 bases, with 17 bases between the two germline ends. The CDR3 region has the DNA TGTGCTAGTGGTTCCGCAATGGGAGGAGGGACAGATACGCAGTATTTT. Its protein product is CASGSAMGGGTDTQYF.

V and J are TRBV5-1 and TRBJ2-1, with a possible D match to TRBD2 (5 bases). The CDR3 has 15 residues. Germline CDR1 reads SGHRS; CDR2 reads YFSETQ. The V end was cut by 0 bases, the J end by 7 bases, with 14 bases between. As DNA, the CDR3 is TGCGCCAGCAGCTTGGACCGGGTACTAGGGAATGAGCAGTTCTTC. It specifies CASSLDRVLGNEQFF.

This chain uses TRBV15 with TRBJ2-5, with TRBD2 identical over 11 bases. J was trimmed by 10 bases and V by 1 base; bases with no gene match: 2. The CDR3 runs 13 residues. Per the germline V gene, CDR1 is LNHNV and CDR2 is YYDKDF (reference sequence). DNA of the CDR3: TGTGCCACCAGCAGAGGACTAGCGGGGATCCAGTACTTC. Translation: CATSRGLAGIQYF.

This clonotype was counted only a few times. V gene TRBV3-1 combines with J gene TRBJ2-2, with D possibly TRBD2 on 6 matching bases. This CDR3 is built from 14 residues. The germline gives CDR1 LGHDT, CDR2 YNNKEL (reference sequence). Trimming cost V 0 bases and J 6 bases, with 8 bases left between them. The CDR3 DNA sequence: TGTGCCAGCAGCCAAGACCCGGGGGCCGGGGAGCTGTTTTTT. Amino acid sequence: CASSQDPGAGELFF.

This clonotype was detected only a few times. The chain recombines TRBV3-1 with TRBJ1-2; D remains ambiguous. Deletions cut 2 bases from V and 0 bases from J, with 7 bases between. Germline CDR1 and CDR2: LGHDT and YNNKEL (reference sequence). The CDR3 runs 14 residues. CDR3 nucleotides: TGTGCCAGCAGCCAAATAGGGTCTAACTATGGCTACACCTTC. It specifies CASSQIGSNYGYTF.

The rearrangement links TRBV20-1 to TRBJ1-5; 8 bases agree with TRBD1. The CDR3 is 17 amino acids. V shed 2 bases and J 2 bases; nucleotides not matched to a gene: 11. Germline V gives CDR1 DFQATT, CDR2 SNEGSKA (reference sequence). CDR3 coding DNA: TGCAGTGCTAGACCTAATCCAGGGGGCGGGGGCAATCAGCCCCAGCATTTT. Translated, it gives CSARPNPGGGGNQPQHF.